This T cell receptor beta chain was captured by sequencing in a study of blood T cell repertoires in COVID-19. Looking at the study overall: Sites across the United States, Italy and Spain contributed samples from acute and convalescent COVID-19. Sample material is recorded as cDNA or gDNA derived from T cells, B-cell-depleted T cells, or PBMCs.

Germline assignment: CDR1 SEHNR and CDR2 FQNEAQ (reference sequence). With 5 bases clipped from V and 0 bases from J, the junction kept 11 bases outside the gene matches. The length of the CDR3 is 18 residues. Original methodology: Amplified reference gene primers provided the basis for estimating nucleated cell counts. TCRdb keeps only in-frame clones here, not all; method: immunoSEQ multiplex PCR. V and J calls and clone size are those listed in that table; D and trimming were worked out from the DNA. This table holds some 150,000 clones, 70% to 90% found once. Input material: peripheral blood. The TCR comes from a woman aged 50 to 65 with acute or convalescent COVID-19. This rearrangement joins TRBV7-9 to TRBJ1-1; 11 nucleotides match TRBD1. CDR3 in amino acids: CASSQPRTGGSMNTEAFF. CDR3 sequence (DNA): TGTGCCAGCAGCCAACCAAGGACAGGGGGCTCCATGAACACTGAAGCTTTCTTT. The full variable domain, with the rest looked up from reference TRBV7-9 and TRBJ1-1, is DTGVSQNPRHKITKRGQNVTFRCDPISEHNRLYWYRQTLGQGPEFLTYFQNEAQLEKSRLLSDRFSAERPKGSFSTLEIQRTEQGDSAMYLCASSQPRTGGSMNTEAFFGQGTRLTVV.